A single sample gave rise to the 26 T cell receptor beta chains below, sequenced in a study of T cell clonality in common variable immunodeficiency. The assay was immunoSEQ multiplex PCR, and TCRdb's table has in-frame clones only and misses some. Listed for the sample are 20,000 or so clones, none seen a single time. Antigen specificity for these receptors is unknown. Whole-study findings and limits: Common variable immunodeficiency TCR beta sequences reportedly had fewer deletions and N-nucleotide insertions.

Sequenced material: peripheral blood mononuclear cells. These receptors were obtained from a human donor with common variable immunodeficiency.

This clone was detected ten times or more. The read comes to an end 3 residues before the CDR3 does, leaving the germline J gene to fill in the end. The rearrangement uses TRBV12-3 or TRBV12-4 and TRBJ2-5; D is perhaps TRBD1 (8 bases). The V end lost 5 bases, the J end lost 4 bases, and 14 bases lay between the germline ends. The CDR3 runs to 14 residues. The CDR3 here is CASSQNRGGETQYF. The DNA read from the CDR3 is TGTGCCAGCAGTCAAAACAGGGGGGGAGAGACC.

This clone was picked up a small number of times. CDR3: CASRPTGGGYEQYF. The sequenced part of the CDR3 DNA is TGTGCCAGCAGACCCACGGGGGGGGGCTACGAG. This chain joins TRBV7-2 and TRBJ2-7, with TRBD2 matching over 8 bases. Sequencing ends 3 residues short of the CDR3 end; the germline J gene provides the rest. This CDR3 has 14 amino acids. Trimming at V came to 6 bases and at J to 3 bases, leaving 7 bases not matched to a gene. Germline V gives CDR1 SGHTA, CDR2 FQGNSA.

This clone is labeled as medium-sized. The read is 3 residues too short to cover the CDR3 end, so that end is filled in from the germline J gene. The chain uses TRBV19 and TRBJ2-1, with D possibly matching TRBD2 (5 bases). Trimming left V 3 bases short and J 3 bases short, with 12 bases between. Germline V lookup: CDR1 LNHDA, CDR2 SQIVND (reference sequence). The CDR3 covers 15 residues. The CDR3 loop reads CASSMSSGGYNEQFF. Incomplete CDR3 DNA: TGTGCCAGTAGTATGTCTAGTGGAGGCTACAATGAG.

At least ten counts were recorded for this clone. The CDR3 is cut off 3 residues early in the read; its end comes from the germline J gene. V and J are TRBV20-1 and TRBJ2-7; 15 bases are a match to TRBD2. V shed 0 bases and J 4 bases; nucleotides not matched to a gene: 7. Germline V gene sequence: CDR1 DFQATT, CDR2 SNEGSKA (reference sequence). The CDR3 runs to 17 residues. The sequenced part of the CDR3 DNA is TGCAGTGCTAGAGACGGGACTAGCGGGAGGATGTCGTACGAG. This gives the protein CSARDGTSGRMSYE. The CDR3 as a whole reads CSARDGTSGRMSYEQYF.

This clone was seen repeatedly, ten times or more. The read terminates 3 residues before the CDR3 end, so the remaining end is supplied by the germline J gene. This chain links TRBV2 with TRBJ2-7; D is possibly TRBD2 (6 bases). This CDR3 contains 14 residues. Per the germline V gene, CDR1 is SNHLY and CDR2 is FYNNEI. The CDR3 sequence: CASGRERLYYEQYF. CDR3 DNA (partial): TGTGCGAGCGGACGGGAGCGGCTTTACTACGAG.

Concerning this clone: The sequence runs out 3 residues before the end of the CDR3; the remainder is reconstructed from the germline J gene. The rearrangement links TRBV20-1 to TRBJ2-5; TRBD1 aligns across 7 bases. CDR3 length equals 14 residues. From germline, CDR1 is DFQATT and CDR2 SNEGSKA (reference sequence). The V and J ends lost 1 base and 5 bases, in that order; junction bases with no gene match: 7. The covered CDR3 bases are TGCAGTGCTAGAGTAGGTGGCAGGGGGGAGACC. It codes for CSARVGGRGET. The whole CDR3 protein reads CSARVGGRGETQYF.

This clone was observed many times. Sequencing ends 3 residues short of the CDR3 end; the germline J gene provides the rest. V is TRBV10-3 and J is TRBJ2-2; 14 nucleotides match TRBD2. Germline V CDR1 and CDR2: ENHRY, SYGVKD. The V and J ends lost 6 bases and 0 bases, in that order; junction bases with no gene match: 6. The CDR3 extends over 18 amino acids. The CDR3 protein is CAIRRGLAGGSNTGELFF. Incomplete CDR3 DNA: TGTGCCATCAGGCGTGGACTAGCGGGAGGATCGAACACCGGGGAG.

In this sample, this clone turned up a few times. The CDR3 extends 3 residues past the end of the read, so its final part is completed from the germline J gene. The chain uses TRBV7-9 and TRBJ2-2, with TRBD1 identical over 11 bases. This CDR3 has 15 residues. From germline, CDR1 is SEHNR and CDR2 FQNEAQ (reference sequence). After removal of 5 bases from V and 3 bases from J, the junction contained 2 bases not matched to a gene. CDR3 bases read: TGTGCCAGCAGCCCGGGACAGGGGGACACCGGGGAG. Translating gives CASSPGQGDTGE. The complete CDR3 protein is CASSPGQGDTGELFF.

This clone was seen a handful of times. The read terminates 3 residues ahead of where the CDR3 ends, so the germline J gene completes it. J is TRBJ2-7 and V is TRBV11-2, with unresolved D. The V gene lost 6 bases and the J gene lost 5 bases, with 20 bases spanning the gap. Germline V gives CDR1 SGHAT, CDR2 FQNNGV. There are 15 residues in the CDR3. CDR3 bases read: TGTGCCAGCAGGAGACCAGGATCCATTTCCCACGAG. Its protein is CASRRPGSISHE. Given in full, the CDR3 is CASRRPGSISHEQYF.

Ten or more counts support this clone. The read terminates 3 residues ahead of where the CDR3 ends, so the germline J gene completes it. The chain employs TRBV6-2 or TRBV6-3 and TRBJ1-1, with no clear D. V lost 2 bases to trimming and J lost 1 base, with 5 bases between them. CDR1 and CDR2 from the germline V gene are MNHEY and SVGEGT. This CDR3 is 13 amino acids long. CDR3 bases read: TGTGCCAGCAGTTACAAGGGGAACACTGAA. Residues: CASSYKGNTE. The complete CDR3 protein is CASSYKGNTEAFF.

This clone was seen repeatedly, ten times or more. The sequenced fragment ends 3 residues before the CDR3 boundary, so the rest is inferred from the germline J gene. The chain couples TRBV20-1 to TRBJ2-1; 14 nucleotides line up with TRBD2. V shed 6 bases, J shed 4 bases, and the junction held 8 bases outside the gene matches. The length of the CDR3 is 16 residues. CDR1 and CDR2 (germline): DFQATT, SNEGSKA (reference sequence). CDR3: CSAPRLAGGIYNEQFF. Incomplete CDR3 DNA: TGCAGTGCGCCACGACTAGCGGGAGGGATATACAATGAG.

This clone was found many times. With the read ending 3 residues before the CDR3 end, the germline J gene is used to fill in that end. V gene TRBV6-1 combines with J gene TRBJ2-3; the match to TRBD2 covers 9 bases. Looked up from germline, CDR1 is MNHNS and CDR2 is SASEGT. With 2 bases clipped from V and 5 bases from J, the junction kept 8 bases outside the gene matches. This CDR3 has 16 amino acids. This chain's CDR3 is CASSERREGAGDTQYF. CDR3 DNA (partial): TGTGCCAGCAGTGAAAGGCGGGAGGGAGCCGGAGATACG.

This clone is categorized as medium-sized. The read halts 3 residues ahead of the CDR3 end, with the missing end drawn from the germline J gene. The gene calls are TRBV5-4 and TRBJ2-4, with 10 nucleotides matching TRBD1. V was pared by 4 bases and J by 1 base, with 2 bases of the junction left unmatched. CDR1 is SGHNT, CDR2 YYREEE, per germline (reference sequence). CDR3 length: 15 residues. This CDR3 is CASSQDRGAKNIQYF. The CDR3 bases that were read are TGTGCCAGCAGCCAGGACAGGGGGGCCAAAAACATT.

This clone was detected ten times or more. The CDR3 end lies 3 residues beyond the end of the read and is filled in from the germline J gene. The chain uses TRBV7-2 and TRBJ1-1, with D possibly being TRBD1 (6 bases). Germline V gene data show CDR1 as SGHTA and CDR2 as FQGNSA. The CDR3 spans 14 residues. The V end lost 4 bases, the J end lost 1 base, and 10 bases lay between the germline ends. Partial CDR3 DNA: TGTGCCAGCAGCTCGCAGGGGCGGAACACTGAA. Its translation is CASSSQGRNTE. The complete CDR3 sequence is CASSSQGRNTEAFF.

Notes on this clone: The read falls 3 residues short of the CDR3 end, and the missing part is taken from the germline J gene. The gene calls are TRBV18 and TRBJ1-1, with a weak D call TRBD1 (6 bases). Germline assignment: CDR1 KGHSH and CDR2 LQKENI. V lost 0 bases, J lost 0 bases, and 8 bases lay in between. This CDR3 has 15 residues. This CDR3 reads CASSPPTGVNTEAFF. The covered CDR3 bases are TGTGCCAGCTCACCACCGACAGGCGTGAACACTGAA. The full variable domain, with the rest looked up from reference TRBV18 and TRBJ1-1, is NAGVMQNPRHLVRRRGQEARLRCSPMKGHSHVYWYRQLPEEGLKFMVYLQKENIIDESGMPKERFSAEFPKEGPSILRIQQVVRGDSAAYFCASSPPTGVNTEAFFGQGTRLTVV.

This clone appeared a few times. The read ends 3 residues early relative to the CDR3; the germline J gene fills the gap. The genes are TRBV20-1 and TRBJ2-7; TRBD2 matches at 7 bases. This CDR3 contains 14 residues. Germline lookup yields CDR1 DFQATT and CDR2 SNEGSKA (reference sequence). The V segment lost 3 bases and the J segment 6 bases; nucleotides outside the gene matches: 11. CDR3 loop: CSASLAGVVGEQYF. CDR3 DNA, as far as it was read: TGCAGTGCTAGTCTTGCGGGAGTAGTGGGCGAG.

This clone was counted at least ten times. The observed sequence ends 3 residues before the CDR3 terminus, with the missing tail filled in from the germline J gene. V gene TRBV14 combines with J gene TRBJ2-2; TRBD1 matches 9 bases. Germline-derived CDR1 and CDR2 are SGHDN and FVKESK. The CDR3 has 13 amino acids. The trim removed 6 bases at V and 6 bases at J, leaving 2 bases unmatched. Incomplete CDR3 DNA: TGTGCCAGCAGACGACAGGGGGCCGGGGAG. It translates to CASRRQGAGE. The CDR3 as a whole reads CASRRQGAGELFF.

A few counts support this clone. The CDR3 protein is CASSPTVTGGLGYTF. The sequenced CDR3 bases are TGTGCCAGCAGTCCAACGGTGACAGGGGGCCTCGGC. V and J are TRBV2 and TRBJ1-2; 10 nucleotides match TRBD1. The missing CDR3 end, 3 residues past where the read stops, is filled in from the germline J gene. This CDR3 has 15 residues. Germline V gene lookup returns CDR1 SNHLY and CDR2 FYNNEI.

There are many counts of this clone. Read data end 3 residues before the CDR3 end; the end is taken from the germline J gene. This chain joins TRBV18 and TRBJ2-6, with a weak D call TRBD1 (5 bases). Trimming cost V 8 bases and J 0 bases, with 11 bases left between them. CDR3 length: 15 amino acids. The germline CDR1 and CDR2 sequences are KGHSH and LQKENI. Here the CDR3 reads CASQGSYSGANVLTF. The sequenced CDR3 bases are TGTGCCAGCCAGGGAAGTTACTCTGGGGCCAACGTC.

This clone was seen at least ten times. The read ends 3 residues before the CDR3 terminus; that terminus is restored from the germline J gene. V is TRBV11-3 and J is TRBJ2-5, with D unclear. CDR3 size: 11 residues. The germline V and J ends were trimmed by 4 bases and 5 bases, with 5 bases remaining between them. CDR1 and CDR2 from the germline V gene are SGHNT and YENEEA. CDR3 loop: CASSSSETQYF. The CDR3 bases that were read are TGTGCCAGCAGCTCCTCGGAGACC.

There are many counts of this clone. The CDR3 extends 3 residues past the end of the read, so its final part is completed from the germline J gene. V usage is TRBV20-1 and J usage is TRBJ1-1; D possibly corresponds to TRBD1 (6 bases). The CDR3 length is 13 residues. Germline V gene sequence: CDR1 DFQATT, CDR2 SNEGSKA (reference sequence). Trimming shortened V by 6 bases and J by 4 bases, and 15 bases separated the two germline ends. CDR3 bases read: TGCAGTGCCAGAACAGGGTGGGGCACTGAA. Protein sequence: CSARTGWGTE. The whole CDR3 protein is CSARTGWGTEAFF.

This clone was seen at least ten times. The CDR3 end is not reached by the read, which stops 3 residues before it; the germline J gene fills it in. The rearrangement uses TRBV2 and TRBJ2-1; TRBD2 agrees at 8 bases. Germline loops: CDR1 SNHLY, CDR2 FYNNEI. Trimming removed 2 bases from V and 3 bases from J; junction bases left unmatched: 6. CDR3 length: 16 residues. The CDR3 DNA, read in part, is TGTGCCAGCAGTGAAAGGCGGGAGGTAGGCTACAATGAG. It translates to CASSERREVGYNE. The full-length CDR3 reads as CASSERREVGYNEQFF.

This clone was found many times. The read terminates 3 residues before the CDR3 end, so the remaining end is supplied by the germline J gene. This sequence joins TRBV2 and TRBJ2-4; maybe TRBD1 (6 bases). Germline V gives CDR1 SNHLY, CDR2 FYNNEI. Trimming removed 11 bases from V and 0 bases from J, with 14 bases in between. This CDR3 contains 14 residues. CDR3 amino acids: CAERDKIAKNIQYF. Partial CDR3 DNA: TGTGCCGAAAGGGACAAAATAGCCAAAAACATT.

This clone turned up a few times. The read ends 3 residues before the CDR3 terminus; that terminus is restored from the germline J gene. The chain uses TRBV7-3 and TRBJ2-1; weak D call: TRBD2 (6 bases). V dropped 2 bases and J dropped 6 bases, with 8 bases sitting between them. The CDR3 covers 13 residues. Germline V gene sequence: CDR1 SGHTA, CDR2 FQGTGA. CDR3 sequence: CASSLGTLNEQFF. The sequenced CDR3 bases are TGTGCCAGCAGCTTAGGGACTCTCAATGAG.

A note on this clone: Read data end 3 residues before the CDR3 end; the end is taken from the germline J gene. This chain connects TRBV7-9 to TRBJ2-7; D is perhaps TRBD2 (6 bases). The CDR3 length is 13 residues. Germline lookup yields CDR1 SEHNR and CDR2 FQNEAQ (reference sequence). V lost 5 bases and J lost 0, with 8 bases in between. CDR3 region: CASSRGYSYEQYF. Partial CDR3 DNA: TGTGCCAGCAGCCGGGGGTACTCCTACGAG. The full variable domain, completed using reference TRBV7-9 and TRBJ2-7, is DTGVSQNPRHKITKRGQNVTFRCDPISEHNRLYWYRQTLGQGPEFLTYFQNEAQLEKSRLLSDRFSAERPKGSFSTLEIQRTEQGDSAMYLCASSRGYSYEQYFGPGTRLTVT.

This clone was detected a few times. The read comes to an end 3 residues before the CDR3 does, leaving the germline J gene to fill in the end. The rearrangement uses TRBV6-1 and TRBJ1-1; 10 nucleotides align to TRBD1. The CDR3 is made up of 14 amino acids. Germline loops: CDR1 MNHNS, CDR2 SASEGT. Trimming at V came to 4 bases and at J to 1 base, leaving 0 bases not matched to a gene. The part of the CDR3 DNA that was read is TGTGCCAGCAGTGGACAGGGGGCGAACACTGAA. It specifies CASSGQGANTE. The CDR3 reads in full as CASSGQGANTEAFF.